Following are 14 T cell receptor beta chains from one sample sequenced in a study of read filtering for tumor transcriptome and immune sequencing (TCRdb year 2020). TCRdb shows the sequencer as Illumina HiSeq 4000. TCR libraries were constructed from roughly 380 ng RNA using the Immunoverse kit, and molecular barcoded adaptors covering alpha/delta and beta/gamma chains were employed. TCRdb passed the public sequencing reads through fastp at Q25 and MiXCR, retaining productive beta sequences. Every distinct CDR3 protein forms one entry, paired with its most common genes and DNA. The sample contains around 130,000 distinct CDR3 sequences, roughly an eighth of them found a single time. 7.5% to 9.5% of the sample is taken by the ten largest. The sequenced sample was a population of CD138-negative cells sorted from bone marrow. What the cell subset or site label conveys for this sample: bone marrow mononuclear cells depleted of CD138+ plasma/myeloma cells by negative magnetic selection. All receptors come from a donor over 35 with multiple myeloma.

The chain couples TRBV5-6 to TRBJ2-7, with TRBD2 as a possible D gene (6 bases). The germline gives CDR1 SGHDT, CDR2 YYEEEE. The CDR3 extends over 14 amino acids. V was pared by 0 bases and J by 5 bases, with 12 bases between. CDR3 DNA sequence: TGTGCCAGCAGCTTGGGGCCAGGGAGGAACGAGCAGTACTTC. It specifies CASSLGPGRNEQYF.

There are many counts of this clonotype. This CDR3 reads CSAIGALARSSYNEQFF. In DNA form, the CDR3 reads TGCAGTGCCATAGGCGCACTAGCCCGAAGCTCCTACAATGAGCAGTTCTTC. V and J are TRBV20-1 and TRBJ2-1, with D possibly being TRBD2 (6 bases). Germline loops: CDR1 DFQATT, CDR2 SNEGSKA (reference sequence). The CDR3 is 17 residues long. V lost 6 bases to trimming and J lost 0 bases, with 21 bases between them.

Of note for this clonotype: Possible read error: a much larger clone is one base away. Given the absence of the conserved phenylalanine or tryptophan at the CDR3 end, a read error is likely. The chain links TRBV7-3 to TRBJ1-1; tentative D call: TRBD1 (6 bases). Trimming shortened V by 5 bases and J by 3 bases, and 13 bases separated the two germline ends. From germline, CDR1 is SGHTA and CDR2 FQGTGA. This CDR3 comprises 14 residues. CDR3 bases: TGTGCCAGCAGCCCCAACAGGGACCACACTGAAGCTTTCCTT. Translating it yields CASSPNRDHTEAFL.

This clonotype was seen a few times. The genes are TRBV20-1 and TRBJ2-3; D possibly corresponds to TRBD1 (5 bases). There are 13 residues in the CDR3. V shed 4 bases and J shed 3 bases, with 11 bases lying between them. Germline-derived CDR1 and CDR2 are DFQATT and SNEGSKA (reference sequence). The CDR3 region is CSAKGVGTDTQYF. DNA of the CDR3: TGCAGTGCTAAAGGGGTGGGGACAGATACGCAGTATTTT.

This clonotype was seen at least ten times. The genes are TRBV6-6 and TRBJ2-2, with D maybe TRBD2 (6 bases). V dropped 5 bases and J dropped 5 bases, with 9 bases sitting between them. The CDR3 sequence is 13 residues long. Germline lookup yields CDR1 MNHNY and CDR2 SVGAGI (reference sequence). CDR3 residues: CASSGGRTGELFF. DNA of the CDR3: TGTGCCAGCAGTGGGGGGAGAACCGGGGAGCTGTTTTTT.

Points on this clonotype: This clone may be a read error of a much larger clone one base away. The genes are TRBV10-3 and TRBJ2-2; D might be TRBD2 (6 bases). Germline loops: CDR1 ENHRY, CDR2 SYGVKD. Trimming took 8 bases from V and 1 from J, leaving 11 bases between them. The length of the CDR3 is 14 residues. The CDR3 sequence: CAIGAGLNTGELFF. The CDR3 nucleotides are TGTGCCATCGGTGCGGGGCTGAACACCGGGGAGCTGTTTTTT.

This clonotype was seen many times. In DNA, the CDR3 is TGCAGCGTTGAAGGTACTTGGAATACCGGATACAATGAGCAGTTCTTC. Translated: CSVEGTWNTGYNEQFF. The chain joins TRBV29-1 to TRBJ2-1; D not resolved. Trimming cost V 1 base and J 4 bases, with 17 bases left between them. Germline CDR1 SQVTM, CDR2 ANQGSEA. The CDR3 extends over 16 amino acids.

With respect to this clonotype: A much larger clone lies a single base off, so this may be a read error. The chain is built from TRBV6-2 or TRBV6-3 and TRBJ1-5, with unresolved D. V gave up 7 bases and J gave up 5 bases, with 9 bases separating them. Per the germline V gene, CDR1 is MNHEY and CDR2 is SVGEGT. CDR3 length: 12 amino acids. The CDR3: CASKGYDQPQHF. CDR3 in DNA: TGTGCCAGCAAGGGATACGATCAGCCCCAGCATTTT.

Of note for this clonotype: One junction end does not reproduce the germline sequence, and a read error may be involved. In DNA, the CDR3 is TGTGCCAGCACCTTGGACAGAACCCAAGAGACCCAGTACTTC. As protein: CASTLDRTQETQYF. This rearrangement joins TRBV5-4 to TRBJ2-5; D might be TRBD1 (6 bases). CDR1 is SGHNT and CDR2 is YYREEE in the germline V gene (reference sequence). The CDR3 is 14 residues long.

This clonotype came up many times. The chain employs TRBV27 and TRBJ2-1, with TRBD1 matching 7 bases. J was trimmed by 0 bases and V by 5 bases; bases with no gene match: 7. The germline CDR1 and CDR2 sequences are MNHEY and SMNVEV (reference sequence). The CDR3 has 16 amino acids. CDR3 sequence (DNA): TGTGCCAGCAGTATCAGGACAGGTAGCTCCTACAATGAGCAGTTCTTC. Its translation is CASSIRTGSSYNEQFF.

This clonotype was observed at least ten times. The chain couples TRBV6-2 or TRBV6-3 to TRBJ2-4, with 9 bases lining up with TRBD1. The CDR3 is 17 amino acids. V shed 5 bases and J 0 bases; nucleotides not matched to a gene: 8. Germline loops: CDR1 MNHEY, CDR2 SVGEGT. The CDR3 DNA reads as TGTGCCAGCAGTCCGAGGGGACAGGGATTAGCCAAAAACATTCAGTACTTC. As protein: CASSPRGQGLAKNIQYF.

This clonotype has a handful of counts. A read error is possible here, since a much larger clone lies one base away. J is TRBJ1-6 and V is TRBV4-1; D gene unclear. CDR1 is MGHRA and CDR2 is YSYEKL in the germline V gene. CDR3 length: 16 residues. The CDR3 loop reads CASSQPYTKTNSPLYF. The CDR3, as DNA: TGCGCCAGCAGCCAACCCTATACGAAGACTAATTCACCCCTCTACTTT.

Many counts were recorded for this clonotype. CDR3 DNA: TGTGCCAGTCTCTCCGAGGCACTGAGCAATCAGCCCCAGCATTTT. Translating it yields CASLSEALSNQPQHF. V is TRBV12-3 or TRBV12-4 and J is TRBJ1-5; unclear D gene. Trimming removed 9 bases from V and 1 base from J, with 16 bases in between. This CDR3 is built from 15 residues.

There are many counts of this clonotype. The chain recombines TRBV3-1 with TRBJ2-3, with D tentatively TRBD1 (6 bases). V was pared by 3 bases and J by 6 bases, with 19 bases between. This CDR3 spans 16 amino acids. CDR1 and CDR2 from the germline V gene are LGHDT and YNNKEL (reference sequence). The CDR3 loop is CASSQLPGTWGDTQYF. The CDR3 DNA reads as TGTGCCAGCAGCCAGTTGCCGGGGACATGGGGTGATACGCAGTATTTT.